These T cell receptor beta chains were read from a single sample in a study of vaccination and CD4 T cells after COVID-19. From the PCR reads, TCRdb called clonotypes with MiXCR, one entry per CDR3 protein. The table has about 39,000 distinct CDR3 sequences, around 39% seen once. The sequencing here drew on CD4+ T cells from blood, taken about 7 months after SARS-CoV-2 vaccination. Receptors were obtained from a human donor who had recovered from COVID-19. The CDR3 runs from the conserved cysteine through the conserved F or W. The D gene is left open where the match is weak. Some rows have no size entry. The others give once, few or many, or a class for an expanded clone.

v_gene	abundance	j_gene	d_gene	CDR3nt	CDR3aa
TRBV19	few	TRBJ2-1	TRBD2	TGTGCCAGTAAGCCGGGAGGTGTGGGTAATGAGCAGTTCTTC	CASKPGGVGNEQFF
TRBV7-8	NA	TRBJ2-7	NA	TGTGCCAGCAGCTTAGCGGTCAGGGGATGGGACGAGCAGTACTTC	CASSLAVRGWDEQYF
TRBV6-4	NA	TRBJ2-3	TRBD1	TGTGCCAGCAGGCCGACAGGGGGCCGCACAGATACGCAGTATTTT	CASRPTGGRTDTQYF
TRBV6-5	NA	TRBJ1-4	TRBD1	TGTGCCAGCAGTTTAACAGGGGGAGGGCGTGAAAAACTGTTTTTT	CASSLTGGGREKLFF
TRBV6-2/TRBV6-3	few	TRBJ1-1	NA	TGTGCCAGCAGTTACTCGGGCGGTGGGGGCACTGAAGCTTTCTTT	CASSYSGGGGTEAFF
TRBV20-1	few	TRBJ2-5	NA	TGCAGTGCTGTGGGCCAAGAGACCCAGTACTTC	CSAVGQETQYF
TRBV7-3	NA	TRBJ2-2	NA	TGTGCCAGCAGCTTATTAGCAGTTACGAACACCGGGGAGCTGTTTTTT	CASSLLAVTNTGELFF
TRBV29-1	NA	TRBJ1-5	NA	TGCCCTAAACAGGGATTCAGTAGTCAGCCCCAGCATTTT	CPKQGFSSQPQHF
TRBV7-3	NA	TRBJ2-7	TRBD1	TGTGCCAGCAGCTCCGGACAGGGGGCCGCCTACGAGCAGTACTTC	CASSSGQGAAYEQYF
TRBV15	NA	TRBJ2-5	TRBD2	TGTGCCACCAGCAGATCGACTAGCGAAACCTTAGAGACCCAGTACTTC	CATSRSTSETLETQYF
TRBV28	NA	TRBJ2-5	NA	TGTGCCAGCTTGGCAGCCACTCAAGAGACCCAGTACTTC	CASLAATQETQYF
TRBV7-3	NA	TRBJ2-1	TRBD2	TGTGCCAGCAGCTTAGGGACTAGCGGAAATGAGCAGTTCTTC	CASSLGTSGNEQFF
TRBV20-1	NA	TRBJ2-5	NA	TGCAGTGCTAGAGATCTTGCAGGCCAAGAGACCCAGTACTTC	CSARDLAGQETQYF
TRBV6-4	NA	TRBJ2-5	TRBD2	TGTGCCAGCAGTAAACTAGCGGGAGAGGGGGAGACCCAGTACTTC	CASSKLAGEGETQYF
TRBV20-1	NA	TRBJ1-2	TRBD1	TGCAGTGCTAGAGATCCTGGCAGGGGGCTCGGCTACACCTTC	CSARDPGRGLGYTF
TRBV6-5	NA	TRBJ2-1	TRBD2	TGTGCCAGCAGTTGGGGACTAGCGGCCGGCAATGAGCAGTTCTTC	CASSWGLAAGNEQFF
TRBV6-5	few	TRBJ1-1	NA	TGTGCCAGCAGTTACCGGGGGAGACTGAACACTGAAGCTTTCTTT	CASSYRGRLNTEAFF
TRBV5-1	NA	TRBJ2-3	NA	TGCGCCAGCAGCTTGGGCAGGTTCCCCACCACGCAGTATTTT	CASSLGRFPTTQYF
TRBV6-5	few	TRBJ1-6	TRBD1	TGTGCCAGCAGTTCCCTAGACAGGGTTCGTAATTCACCCCTCCACTTT	CASSSLDRVRNSPLHF
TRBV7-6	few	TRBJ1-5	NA	TGTGCCAGCAGCTCAGACACCCATAGCAATCAGCCCCAGCATTTT	CASSSDTHSNQPQHF
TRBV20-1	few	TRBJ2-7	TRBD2	TGCAGTGCTAGTTTGGCGGGAGTAGGAAGGGTCGAGCAGTACTTC	CSASLAGVGRVEQYF
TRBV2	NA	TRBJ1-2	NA	TGTGCCAGCACAGAGGGGCAGAACTATGGCTACACCTTC	CASTEGQNYGYTF